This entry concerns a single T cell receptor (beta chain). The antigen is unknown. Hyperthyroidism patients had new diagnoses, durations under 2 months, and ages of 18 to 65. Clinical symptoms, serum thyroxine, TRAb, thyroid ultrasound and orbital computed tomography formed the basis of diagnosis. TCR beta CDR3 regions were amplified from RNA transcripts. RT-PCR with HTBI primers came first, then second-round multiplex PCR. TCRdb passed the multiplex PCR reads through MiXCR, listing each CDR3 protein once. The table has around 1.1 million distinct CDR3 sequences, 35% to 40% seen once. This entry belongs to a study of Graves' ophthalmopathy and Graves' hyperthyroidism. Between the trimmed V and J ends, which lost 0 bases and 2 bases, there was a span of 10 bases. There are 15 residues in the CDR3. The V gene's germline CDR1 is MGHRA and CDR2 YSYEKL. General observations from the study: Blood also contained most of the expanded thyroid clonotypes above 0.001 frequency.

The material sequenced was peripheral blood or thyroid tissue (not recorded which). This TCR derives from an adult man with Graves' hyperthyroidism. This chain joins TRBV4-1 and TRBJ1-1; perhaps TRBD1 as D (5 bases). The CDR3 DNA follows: TGCGCCAGCAGCCAAGATAGGACAACCAACACTGAAGCTTTCTTT. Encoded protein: CASSQDRTTNTEAFF.